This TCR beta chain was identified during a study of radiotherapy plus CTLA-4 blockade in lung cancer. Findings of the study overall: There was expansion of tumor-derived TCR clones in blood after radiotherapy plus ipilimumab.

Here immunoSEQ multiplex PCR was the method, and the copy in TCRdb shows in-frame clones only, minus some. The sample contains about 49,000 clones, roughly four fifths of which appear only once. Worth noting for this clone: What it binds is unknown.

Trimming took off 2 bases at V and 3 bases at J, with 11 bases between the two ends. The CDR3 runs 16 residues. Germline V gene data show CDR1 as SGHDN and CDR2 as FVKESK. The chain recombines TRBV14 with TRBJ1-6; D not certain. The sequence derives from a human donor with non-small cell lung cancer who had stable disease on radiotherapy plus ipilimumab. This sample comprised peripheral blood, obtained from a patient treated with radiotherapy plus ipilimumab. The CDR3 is CASSQTPRFYNSPLHF. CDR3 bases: TGTGCCAGCAGCCAAACCCCCAGGTTCTATAATTCACCCCTCCACTTT.